Below, 20 T cell receptor beta chains from the same sample are listed, as sequenced in a study of shared clonotypes between healthy human individuals. Libraries were prepared by immunoSEQ multiplex PCR; TCRdb keeps only in-frame clonotypes and omits some of them. The table includes roughly 1,600,000 clones, approximately 98.5% detected once. Source material: naive CD4+ T cells sorted from blood. Subset denoted: CD45RA+ positively selected. The receptors were sampled from a man aged 25-45 years in good health.

This chain links TRBV5-5 with TRBJ1-1, with D unclear. The CDR3 has 13 residues. V lost 0 bases and J 4 bases, leaving 7 bases between the germline ends. Germline lookup yields CDR1 SGHKS and CDR2 YYEKEE (reference sequence). Here the CDR3 DNA reads TGTGCCAGCAGCTTGGACAGTGGCACTGAAGCTTTCTTT. It codes for CASSLDSGTEAFF. The full variable domain, completed using reference TRBV5-5 and TRBJ1-1, is DAGVTQSPTHLIKTRGQQVTLRCSPISGHKSVSWYQQVLGQGPQFIFQYYEKEERGRGNFPDRFSARQFPNYSSELNVNALLLGDSALYLCASSLDSGTEAFFGQGTRLTVV.

The rearrangement uses TRBV27 and TRBJ2-5, with D perhaps matching TRBD1 (6 bases). Germline V lookup: CDR1 MNHEY, CDR2 SMNVEV (reference sequence). The CDR3 extends over 16 amino acids. Trimming removed 0 bases from V and 3 bases from J, with 14 bases in between. In nucleotides, the CDR3 is TGTGCCAGCAGTTTATCCGGCAGGGGTGGAGAAGAGACCCAGTACTTC. It yields the protein CASSLSGRGGEETQYF.

The chain couples TRBV11-2 to TRBJ2-5; D is uncertain. From germline, CDR1 is SGHAT and CDR2 FQNNGV. Trimming took off 3 bases at V and 0 bases at J, with 11 bases between the two ends. The CDR3 loop spans 15 amino acids. The CDR3 loop is CASSLDRNNQETQYF. For the CDR3, the DNA is TGTGCCAGCAGCTTGGATCGGAACAACCAAGAGACCCAGTACTTC.

The rearrangement joins TRBV19 to TRBJ2-2, with D maybe TRBD2 (5 bases). The CDR3 extends over 15 amino acids. Trimming shortened V by 6 bases and J by 4 bases, and 15 bases separated the two germline ends. Germline V gene data show CDR1 as LNHDA and CDR2 as SQIVND (reference sequence). This chain's CDR3 is CASSRDPGSTGELFF. Written as DNA, the CDR3 is TGTGCCAGTAGCCGGGATCCTGGCTCCACCGGGGAGCTGTTTTTT.

V gene TRBV18 combines with J gene TRBJ2-2; weak D call: TRBD2 (5 bases). Germline assignment: CDR1 KGHSH and CDR2 LQKENI. The CDR3 runs to 15 residues. V lost 3 bases and J lost 7, with 15 bases in between. CDR3 in DNA: TGTGCCAGCTCACCCTACCGGCCGAGCGGCGGGGAGCTGTTTTTT. Translation gives CASSPYRPSGGELFF. Full variable domain (missing parts from reference TRBV18 and TRBJ2-2): NAGVMQNPRHLVRRRGQEARLRCSPMKGHSHVYWYRQLPEEGLKFMVYLQKENIIDESGMPKERFSAEFPKEGPSILRIQQVVRGDSAAYFCASSPYRPSGGELFFGEGSRLTVL.

V usage is TRBV5-1 and J usage is TRBJ2-6; D gene ambiguous. Trimming left V 4 bases short and J 1 base short, with 15 bases between. There are 17 residues in the CDR3. Germline-derived CDR1 and CDR2 are SGHRS and YFSETQ. This chain's CDR3 is CASSQDVGHSGANVLTF. CDR3 bases: TGCGCCAGCAGCCAGGACGTTGGGCATTCTGGGGCCAACGTCCTGACTTTC. Based on the CDR3 plus reference TRBV5-1 and TRBJ2-6, the full variable domain is KAGVTQTPRYLIKTRGQQVTLSCSPISGHRSVSWYQQTPGQGLQFLFEYFSETQRNKGNFPGRFSGRQFSNSRSEMNVSTLELGDSALYLCASSQDVGHSGANVLTFGAGSRLTVL.

The chain combines TRBV5-1 with TRBJ2-2; D is perhaps TRBD2 (5 bases). CDR1 is SGHRS, CDR2 YFSETQ, per germline. V was shortened by 2 bases and J by 4 bases, with 15 bases between the two germline ends. This CDR3 spans 16 amino acids. The CDR3 nucleotides are TGCGCCAGCAGCTTAAGTGGGCAGCGGATCACCGGGGAGCTGTTTTTT. This codes for CASSLSGQRITGELFF.

This clone was recorded only once. The genes are TRBV5-4 and TRBJ2-2, with 10 bases lining up with TRBD2. The CDR3 has 16 amino acids. Germline-derived CDR1 and CDR2 are SGHNT and YYREEE (reference sequence). V was pared by 0 bases and J by 6 bases, with 5 bases of the junction left unmatched. The CDR3 spells CASSLASGSFSGELFF. In DNA form, the CDR3 reads TGTGCCAGCAGCTTGGCTAGCGGGAGTTTCTCCGGGGAGCTGTTTTTT.

This rearrangement joins TRBV6-5 to TRBJ2-7, with D hard to call. The V end lost 8 bases, the J end lost 0 bases, and 11 bases lay between the germline ends. Germline CDR1 and CDR2: MNHEY and SVGAGI. CDR3 length equals 13 residues. Written as DNA, the CDR3 is TGTGCCAGCCGAGCAGTACGCTCCTACGAGCAGTACTTC. It yields the protein CASRAVRSYEQYF.

The J gene is TRBJ2-1, the V gene TRBV2; no reliable D call. The CDR3 consists of 15 residues. Trimming pared 5 bases from V and 1 base from J, leaving 12 bases between. Per germline, CDR1 SNHLY and CDR2 FYNNEI. In DNA, the CDR3 is TGTGCCAGCAGTTTGACCCTCGCTTCCTACAATGAGCAGTTCTTC. Translation: CASSLTLASYNEQFF.

The gene calls are TRBV14 and TRBJ1-2, with 8 positions matching TRBD1. Germline V lookup: CDR1 SGHDN, CDR2 FVKESK. This CDR3 contains 14 residues. V shed 3 bases and J 4 bases; nucleotides not matched to a gene: 4. CDR3 nucleotide sequence: TGTGCCAGCAGCCAGGCAGGGGGCCCCTATGGCTACACCTTC. This gives the protein CASSQAGGPYGYTF.

This clone has just one count. The J gene is TRBJ2-2, the V gene TRBV6-1; TRBD2 matches 7 bases. Germline V lookup: CDR1 MNHNS, CDR2 SASEGT. The CDR3 has 14 amino acids. Losses at the gene ends were 6 bases for V and 3 bases for J; bases not matched to a gene: 4. CDR3 nucleotides: TGTGCCAGCAGACGTGCGGGGGACACCGGGGAGCTGTTTTTT. The encoded protein is CASRRAGDTGELFF.

This sequence joins TRBV27 and TRBJ1-1, with 7 bases that match TRBD1. Losses at the gene ends were 2 bases for V and 1 base for J; bases not matched to a gene: 4. The CDR3 consists of 15 residues. Looked up from germline, CDR1 is MNHEY and CDR2 is SMNVEV (reference sequence). In DNA, the CDR3 is TGTGCCAGCAGTTTAGAGGGACAGAGGAACACTGAAGCTTTCTTT. This sequence encodes CASSLEGQRNTEAFF.

The chain uses TRBV5-8 and TRBJ2-1; the D gene is possibly TRBD2 (5 bases). This CDR3 has 16 amino acids. Germline V gene lookup returns CDR1 SGHTS and CDR2 YDEGEE. Trimming shortened V by 3 bases and J by 6 bases, and 19 bases separated the two germline ends. CDR3 loop: CASSSRVPSRGNEQFF. CDR3 sequence (DNA): TGTGCCAGCAGCTCGAGGGTTCCTAGCCGAGGCAATGAGCAGTTCTTC.

This clone was picked up one time. This rearrangement joins TRBV21-1 to TRBJ2-7; TRBD1, the D gene given by the table, was not confirmed from the DNA. TRBV21-1 is marked as a pseudogene. This CDR3 comprises 16 residues. As DNA, the CDR3 is TGTGCCAGCAGCAGATATAGGACAGGGTGCCCCTACGAGCAGTACTTC. Its protein is CASSRYRTGCPYEQYF.

The V call is TRBV14, the J call TRBJ2-1, with D perhaps given as TRBD1 or TRBD2 (5 bases each). V was trimmed by 4 bases and J by 4 bases, leaving 17 bases between them. The V gene's germline CDR1 is SGHDN and CDR2 FVKESK. The CDR3 is 16 amino acids. The chain's CDR3 is CASSRGTWTSYNEQFF. The CDR3 DNA sequence: TGTGCCAGCAGCCGGGGGACGTGGACATCTTACAATGAGCAGTTCTTC.

J is TRBJ2-3 and V is TRBV5-5; TRBD2 agrees at 8 bases. CDR1 and CDR2 (germline): SGHKS, YYEKEE (reference sequence). V trimming: 1 base; J trimming: 2 bases; junction bases outside the gene matches: 9. The CDR3 spans 17 residues. CDR3 loop: CASSLRWREVNTDTQYF. DNA for the CDR3: TGTGCCAGCAGCTTGAGGTGGCGGGAGGTGAACACAGATACGCAGTATTTT. Variable domain in full (rest from reference TRBV5-5 and TRBJ2-3): DAGVTQSPTHLIKTRGQQVTLRCSPISGHKSVSWYQQVLGQGPQFIFQYYEKEERGRGNFPDRFSARQFPNYSSELNVNALLLGDSALYLCASSLRWREVNTDTQYFGPGTRLTVL.

The genes are TRBV18 and TRBJ1-1; D gene uncertain. With 3 bases removed from V and 4 bases from J, the gap between germline ends came to 18 bases. CDR1 is KGHSH and CDR2 is LQKENI in the germline V gene. The CDR3 consists of 16 residues. This CDR3 is CASSPYHGEVGTEAFF. The CDR3, as DNA: TGTGCCAGCTCACCTTACCACGGGGAGGTCGGCACTGAAGCTTTCTTT.

The chain recombines TRBV7-2 with TRBJ1-1; D is possibly TRBD1 (5 bases). Between the trimmed V and J ends, which lost 0 bases and 4 bases, there was a span of 12 bases. The CDR3 is 15 amino acids. The germline CDR1 and CDR2 sequences are SGHTA and FQGNSA. The CDR3 sequence is CASSLAGGTSTEAFF. The DNA for the CDR3 is TGTGCCAGCAGCTTAGCCGGGGGGACGAGCACTGAAGCTTTCTTT. Drawing the rest from reference TRBV7-2 and TRBJ1-1, the complete variable domain is GAGVSQSPSNKVTEKGKDVELRCDPISGHTALYWYRQSLGQGLEFLIYFQGNSAPDKSGLPSDRFSAERTGGSVSTLTIQRTQQEDSAVYLCASSLAGGTSTEAFFGQGTRLTVV.

CDR3 nucleotides: TGTGCCAGCTCACCTGTCCGACAAAAGAACACCGGGGAGCTGTTTTTT. The encoded protein is CASSPVRQKNTGELFF. This chain joins TRBV18 and TRBJ2-2, with no clear D. Germline loops: CDR1 KGHSH, CDR2 LQKENI. V lost 3 bases, J lost 1 base, and 12 bases lay in between. The length of the CDR3 is 16 residues.